This T cell receptor (beta chain) was recorded in a study of blood T cell repertoires in COVID-19. At the level of the study: Specimens from acute and convalescent COVID-19 originated in the United States, Italy and Spain.

Recruits, aged roughly 18 to 100 years, lived in 25 or so US areas. Clinical histories supplied by participants themselves formed the basis of cohort assignment. Sequencing was performed with immunoSEQ multiplex PCR; in TCRdb, only in-frame clones are kept and a portion is missing. The sample consists of around 230,000 clones, about nine tenths of them appearing once. This clone came up once. The CDR3 is made up of 14 amino acids. Unmatched junction bases numbered 6, after V lost 8 bases and J lost 3 bases. Germline V gene sequence: CDR1 SNHLY, CDR2 FYNNEI. The gene calls are TRBV2 and TRBJ2-5; 10 nucleotides agree with TRBD2. The source of this sequence is a woman between 40 and 50 years old with acute COVID-19. Sample: PBMCs or T cells enriched from blood (not recorded which). This CDR3 reads CASERGGAKETQYF. Here the CDR3 DNA reads TGTGCCAGCGAGCGGGGGGGCGCAAAAGAGACCCAGTACTTC.